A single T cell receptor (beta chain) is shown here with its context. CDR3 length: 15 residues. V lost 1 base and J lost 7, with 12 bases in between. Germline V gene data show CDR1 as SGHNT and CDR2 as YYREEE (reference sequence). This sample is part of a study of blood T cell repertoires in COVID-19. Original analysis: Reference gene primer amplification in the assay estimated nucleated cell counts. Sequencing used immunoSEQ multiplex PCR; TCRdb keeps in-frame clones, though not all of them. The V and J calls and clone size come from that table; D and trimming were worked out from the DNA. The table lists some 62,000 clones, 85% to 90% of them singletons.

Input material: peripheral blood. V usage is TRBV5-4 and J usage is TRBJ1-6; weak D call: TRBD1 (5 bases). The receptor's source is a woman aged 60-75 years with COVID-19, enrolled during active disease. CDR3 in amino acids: CASSLLGEGNSPLHF. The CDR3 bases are TGTGCCAGCAGCTTGCTAGGGGAAGGGAATTCACCCCTCCACTTT.